The 29 T cell receptor beta chains below were found in one sample sequenced in a study of blood T cell repertoires in COVID-19. Only in-frame clones appear in the TCRdb table, and some are missing; sequencing was by immunoSEQ multiplex PCR. The sample carries hundreds of thousands of clones, 80% to 90% recorded once. Input material: peripheral blood. The receptor source for this set is a middle-aged man with acute or convalescent COVID-19.

As concerns this clone: Other DNA variants within this sample encode the same CDR3. This chain uses TRBV12-3 or TRBV12-4 with TRBJ2-7; no firm D call. Trimming shortened V by 5 bases and J by 2 bases, and 4 bases separated the two germline ends. The CDR3 sequence is 11 residues long. CDR3 sequence reads: CASSPAYEQYF. The CDR3 nucleotides are TGTGCCAGCAGTCCGGCCTACGAGCAGTACTTC.

The rearrangement uses TRBV4-2 and TRBJ2-1, with no clear D. The CDR3 totals 14 residues. V lost 0 bases, J lost 6 bases, and 9 bases lay in between. The germline V gene has CDR1 LGHNA and CDR2 YNFKEQ. The CDR3 here is CASSQDTVFNEQFF. Written as DNA, the CDR3 is TGTGCCAGCAGCCAAGATACAGTTTTCAATGAGCAGTTCTTC.

The chain combines TRBV5-4 with TRBJ2-1; 10 bases agree with TRBD1. This CDR3 is 15 amino acids long. The junction had 3 bases not matched to a gene; V was cut back by 0 bases and J by 6 bases. Germline V lookup: CDR1 SGHNT, CDR2 YYREEE (reference sequence). CDR3 in amino acids: CASSLGGQGGNEQFF. CDR3 nucleotides: TGTGCCAGCAGCTTGGGTGGACAGGGGGGCAATGAGCAGTTCTTC.

The chain recombines TRBV9 with TRBJ2-7, with D maybe TRBD1 (6 bases). Trimming removed 0 bases from V and 2 bases from J, with 9 bases in between. The CDR3 is made up of 14 amino acids. Germline V lookup: CDR1 SGDLS, CDR2 YYNGEE. In nucleotides, the CDR3 is TGTGCCAGCAGCGTAGGCAGGGGACCCTACGAGCAGTACTTC. Translation: CASSVGRGPYEQYF.

The chain uses TRBV19 and TRBJ1-1; D perhaps matches TRBD1 (6 bases). CDR1 and CDR2 from the germline V gene are LNHDA and SQIVND (reference sequence). Trimming removed 8 bases from V and 0 bases from J, with 16 bases in between. The CDR3 consists of 15 residues. CDR3 amino acids: CASGGGHLMNTEAFF. In DNA, the CDR3 is TGTGCCAGTGGGGGGGGGCACCTCATGAACACTGAAGCTTTCTTT. Full variable domain (outside the CDR3, taken from reference TRBV19 and TRBJ1-1): DGGITQSPKYLFRKEGQNVTLSCEQNLNHDAMYWYRQDPGQGLRLIYYSQIVNDFQKGDIAEGYSVSREKKESFPLTVTSAQKNPTAFYLCASGGGHLMNTEAFFGQGTRLTVV.

This chain links TRBV2 with TRBJ2-1; 12 bases fit TRBD2. Germline V CDR1 and CDR2: SNHLY, FYNNEI. With V trimmed by 6 bases and J by 5 bases, 2 bases remained unmatched. The length of the CDR3 is 14 residues. The CDR3 reads CASRTSGGHNEQFF. CDR3 nucleotide sequence: TGTGCCAGCAGGACTAGCGGGGGACACAATGAGCAGTTCTTC.

The chain carries TRBV30 and TRBJ1-5; 8 nucleotides align to TRBD1. CDR1 GTSNPN and CDR2 SVGIG come from the germline V gene (reference sequence). V lost 0 bases and J lost 4; bases outside the gene matches: 5. The CDR3 is made up of 15 amino acids. The CDR3 spells CAWSVQGGRNQPQHF. CDR3 coding DNA: TGTGCCTGGAGTGTACAGGGGGGACGAAATCAGCCCCAGCATTTT.

The rearrangement joins TRBV29-1 to TRBJ2-7, with 7 positions matching TRBD1. From germline, CDR1 is SQVTM and CDR2 ANQGSEA. J gave up 4 bases and V 6 bases, and 6 bases lay outside the gene matches. The CDR3 is 12 residues long. The DNA of the CDR3 is TGCAGCGTGCGAGGGGGCGGGTACGAGCAGTACTTC. This gives the protein CSVRGGGYEQYF.

The CDR3 bases are TGTGCCAGCATGACTAGCGGGGGAGGAGATACGCAGTATTTT. This gives the protein CASMTSGGGDTQYF. This chain uses TRBV6-6 with TRBJ2-3; 12 positions match TRBD2. This CDR3 has 14 amino acids. J was trimmed by 5 bases and V by 7 bases; bases with no gene match: 4. Germline V gene sequence: CDR1 MNHNY, CDR2 SVGAGI (reference sequence).

This chain connects TRBV19 to TRBJ2-1; 8 nucleotides align to TRBD1. CDR1 and CDR2 from the germline V gene are LNHDA and SQIVND (reference sequence). J was trimmed by 9 bases and V by 4 bases; bases with no gene match: 5. CDR3 length: 13 amino acids. Here the CDR3 DNA reads TGTGCCAGTAGTACTACAGGGGGTGGTGAGCAGTTCTTC. Translating it yields CASSTTGGGEQFF.

J is TRBJ1-1 and V is TRBV5-1; TRBD1 agrees at 9 bases. The CDR3 sequence is 14 residues long. Trimming at V came to 4 bases and at J to 4 bases, leaving 5 bases not matched to a gene. Germline V CDR1 and CDR2: SGHRS, YFSETQ. CDR3 amino acids: CASSLDRGVTEAFF. In nucleotides, the CDR3 is TGCGCCAGCAGCCTCGACAGGGGGGTCACTGAAGCTTTCTTT.

The rearrangement links TRBV15 to TRBJ2-1, with 9 positions matching TRBD2. Trimming cost V 0 bases and J 5 bases; bases outside gene matches: 8. This CDR3 is built from 17 residues. The germline V gene has CDR1 LNHNV and CDR2 YYDKDF (reference sequence). The CDR3 loop reads CATSREPFGGGDNEQFF. The CDR3 DNA is TGTGCCACCAGCAGAGAACCCTTCGGCGGGGGGGACAATGAGCAGTTCTTC.

This sequence joins TRBV7-2 and TRBJ1-4; 7 bases are shared with TRBD1. The V gene's germline CDR1 is SGHTA and CDR2 FQGNSA. This CDR3 comprises 15 residues. Germline trimming cut 5 bases from V and 5 bases from J; bases unmatched to any gene: 8. The CDR3 protein is CASSLRGTDNEKLFF. The DNA of the CDR3 is TGTGCCAGCAGCCTCAGGGGGACTGACAATGAAAAACTGTTTTTT.

V usage is TRBV10-2 and J usage is TRBJ1-4; tentative D call: TRBD1 (6 bases). Trimming cost V 6 bases and J 16 bases, with 18 bases left between them. Germline V gene lookup returns CDR1 WSHSY and CDR2 SAAADI. The CDR3 consists of 12 residues. The CDR3 protein is CASRDDRPPPFF. The CDR3 DNA follows: TGCGCCAGCAGAGATGACAGGCCCCCTCCGTTTTTT.

This clone has only a few counts. The chain joins TRBV20-1 to TRBJ1-5; no clear D gene. This CDR3 comprises 13 residues. Germline CDR1 DFQATT, CDR2 SNEGSKA (reference sequence). V was cut by 3 bases and J by 0 bases, with 6 bases left in between. The CDR3 bases are TGCAGTGCTAGTGGTCATAGCAATCAGCCCCAGCATTTT. This codes for CSASGHSNQPQHF.

This sequence joins TRBV5-4 and TRBJ2-3, with D unclear. V gave up 1 base and J gave up 6 bases, with 3 bases separating them. CDR1 is SGHNT, CDR2 YYREEE, per germline (reference sequence). The CDR3 covers 11 residues. The DNA of the CDR3 is TGTGCCAGCAGCTTGCAGGATACGCAGTATTTT. It encodes CASSLQDTQYF.

The chain has TRBV7-2 and TRBJ1-3; D remains ambiguous. The germline V gene has CDR1 SGHTA and CDR2 FQGNSA. The CDR3 contains 16 residues. V was cut by 1 base and J by 0 bases, with 10 bases left in between. As DNA, the CDR3 is TGTGCCAGCAGCTTAGTCCAGGCTGGCTCTGGAAACACCATATATTTT. Protein: CASSLVQAGSGNTIYF.

This sequence joins TRBV3-1 (or the pseudogene TRBV3-2) and TRBJ2-7, with a weak D call TRBD1 (6 bases). Germline assignment: CDR1 LGHDT and CDR2 YNNKEL (reference sequence). V dropped 1 base and J dropped 7 bases, with 17 bases sitting between them. The CDR3 sequence is 15 residues long. This CDR3 is CASSQVLWGRGEQYF. CDR3 DNA: TGTGCCAGCAGCCAAGTTTTATGGGGGCGCGGAGAGCAGTACTTC.

The chain has TRBV6-5 and TRBJ1-2; 7 bases line up with TRBD1. CDR1 MNHEY and CDR2 SVGAGI come from the germline V gene. J lost 6 bases, V lost 0 bases, and 10 bases had no gene match. The CDR3 has 16 residues. The CDR3 protein is CASSYSRGGRADGYTF. In nucleotides, the CDR3 is TGTGCCAGCAGTTACTCTCGAGGGGGCCGTGCGGATGGCTACACCTTC.

The V call is TRBV6-5, the J call TRBJ1-1; TRBD1 matches 12 bases. Germline assignment: CDR1 MNHEY and CDR2 SVGAGI. The CDR3 length is 15 residues. The J segment lost 5 bases and the V segment lost 7 bases, leaving 8 bases of the junction unmatched. The CDR3 loop is CASTGDRGRWTEAFF. CDR3 nucleotide sequence: TGTGCCAGCACCGGGGACAGGGGGCGTTGGACTGAAGCTTTCTTT.

This clone has only a few counts. J is TRBJ1-1 and V is TRBV11-2; D might be TRBD1 (5 bases). This CDR3 is built from 15 residues. Germline V CDR1 and CDR2: SGHAT, FQNNGV. The V end was cut by 7 bases, the J end by 8 bases, with 23 bases between. CDR3 in amino acids: CASNTYRGEEGEAFF. Written as DNA, the CDR3 is TGTGCCAGCAACACCTACCGGGGCGAGGAGGGCGAAGCTTTCTTT.

The V and J genes are TRBV9 and TRBJ1-3, with 7 positions matching TRBD1. Per germline, CDR1 SGDLS and CDR2 YYNGEE. The CDR3 spans 17 residues. Trimming at V came to 4 bases and at J to 1 base, leaving 11 bases not matched to a gene. The CDR3 DNA sequence: TGTGCCAGCAGCCCTGGAGGGACAGCATTTTCTGGAAACACCATATATTTT. This codes for CASSPGGTAFSGNTIYF.

A few counts support this clone. The identical CDR3 is also encoded by other nucleotide sequences in the sample. For the CDR3, the DNA is TGTGCCAGCAGCCCTTTATCGAACACTGAAGCTTTCTTT. Residues: CASSPLSNTEAFF. V and J are TRBV12-3 or TRBV12-4 and TRBJ1-1; D gene uncertain. The V and J ends lost 6 bases and 1 base respectively, with 9 bases between them. The CDR3 has 13 amino acids.

The V gene is TRBV4-1, the J gene TRBJ1-5, with D perhaps matching TRBD1 (5 bases). The CDR3 runs to 15 residues. V was clipped by 3 bases and J by 9 bases, with 18 bases between them. Germline assignment: CDR1 MGHRA and CDR2 YSYEKL. The CDR3 is CASSHAPGLQGPQHF. The CDR3 DNA sequence: TGCGCCAGCAGCCACGCACCGGGACTCCAGGGGCCCCAGCATTTT.

V is TRBV27 and J is TRBJ1-2; no definite D call. The germline V and J ends were trimmed by 5 bases and 5 bases, with 12 bases remaining between them. The germline V gene encodes CDR1 MNHEY and CDR2 SMNVEV (reference sequence). The CDR3 consists of 13 residues. CDR3 DNA sequence: TGTGCCAGCAGTCCCTCTACGCTTTATGGCTACACCTTC. It encodes CASSPSTLYGYTF.

The rearrangement joins TRBV2 to TRBJ2-3, with no clear D. The germline V and J ends were trimmed by 7 bases and 2 bases, with 10 bases remaining between them. This CDR3 is built from 13 residues. CDR1 is SNHLY and CDR2 is FYNNEI in the germline V gene. CDR3 nucleotides: TGTGCCAGCACCTTACTTCCCACAGATACGCAGTATTTT. Translated, it gives CASTLLPTDTQYF.

CDR3 loop: CASSWREHTDTQYF. Written as DNA, the CDR3 is TGCGCCAGCAGTTGGCGGGAGCACACAGATACGCAGTATTTT. This chain uses TRBV10-2 with TRBJ2-3; 7 nucleotides match TRBD2. The CDR3 runs to 14 residues. Trimming removed 5 bases from V and 2 bases from J; junction bases left unmatched: 4. Germline-derived CDR1 and CDR2 are WSHSY and SAAADI.

The gene calls are TRBV5-5 and TRBJ2-4, with D perhaps TRBD1 (6 bases). With 4 bases removed from V and 0 bases from J, the gap between germline ends came to 11 bases. The CDR3 is 15 residues long. Looked up from germline, CDR1 is SGHKS and CDR2 is YYEKEE (reference sequence). The CDR3: CASSPQGLAKNIQYF. CDR3 DNA sequence: TGTGCCAGCAGCCCCCAGGGGTTAGCCAAAAACATTCAGTACTTC.

V usage is TRBV5-4 and J usage is TRBJ2-7; tentatively, D is TRBD1 (6 bases). The V gene's germline CDR1 is SGHNT and CDR2 YYREEE (reference sequence). The CDR3 has 14 residues. With 1 base removed from V and 6 bases from J, the gap between germline ends came to 14 bases. CDR3 loop: CASSLPDSPLEQYF. The DNA for the CDR3 is TGTGCCAGCAGCTTGCCGGACAGCCCCCTCGAGCAGTACTTC. Drawing the rest from reference TRBV5-4 and TRBJ2-7, the complete variable domain is ETGVTQSPTHLIKTRGQQVTLRCSSQSGHNTVSWYQQALGQGPQFIFQYYREEENGRGNFPPRFSGLQFPNYSSELNVNALELDDSALYLCASSLPDSPLEQYFGPGTRLTVT.